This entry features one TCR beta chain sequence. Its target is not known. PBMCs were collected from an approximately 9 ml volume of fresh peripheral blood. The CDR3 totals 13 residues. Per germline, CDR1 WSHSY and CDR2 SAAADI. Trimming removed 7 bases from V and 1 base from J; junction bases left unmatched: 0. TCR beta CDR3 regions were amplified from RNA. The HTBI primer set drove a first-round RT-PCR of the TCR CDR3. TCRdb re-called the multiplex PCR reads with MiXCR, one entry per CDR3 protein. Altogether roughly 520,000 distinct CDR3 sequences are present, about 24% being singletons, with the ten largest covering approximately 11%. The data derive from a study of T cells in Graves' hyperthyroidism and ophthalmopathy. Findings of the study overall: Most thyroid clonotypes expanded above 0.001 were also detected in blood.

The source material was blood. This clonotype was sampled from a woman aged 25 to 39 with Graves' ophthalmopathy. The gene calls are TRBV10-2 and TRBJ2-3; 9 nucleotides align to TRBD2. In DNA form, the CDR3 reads TGCGCCAGCAAGCGGGGGGGCACAGATACGCAGTATTTT. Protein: CASKRGGTDTQYF.